This TCR beta chain was observed in a study of blood T cells in healthy people across ages (dated by TCRdb to the mid-2010s). About the full investigation: In model experiments, roughly one uniquely barcoded TCR beta cDNA molecule per two T cells was captured by template switching. Two additional independent replicas of 1 million unique cDNA reads from the same blood draw were analyzed for two donors (one aged 18 to 30 and one aged 80 or older). The donors were divided into four age groups: young (average around 17 years), middle-aged (almost 40), aged (around 67) and long-lived (about 79). The study measured age-related changes in TCR beta repertoire diversity using deep sequencing normalized with unique cDNA molecular identifiers. Donors of different ages were randomly distributed across sequencing lanes to avoid experimental bias. Summary of the overall study and its limitations: The long-lived group showed more naive CD4+ T cells, fewer expanded clones and increased TCR diversity than the aged group, suggesting age selection. There was a strong correlation between observed TCR beta diversity and the percentage of naive T cells measured by flow cytometry. Estimates of total diversity based on one million sequenced T cells were considered lower bounds and underestimates. As age increased, observed TCR beta diversity per million T cells dropped in a roughly linear way, and a significant reduction was already evident by age around 41. Conclusive comparison of naive and antigen-experienced compartments was prevented by the profiling of bulk unsorted PBMCs. Because the CMV infection status of the donors was unknown, age-related changes in expanded clonotypes may potentially have been confounded.

Systemically healthy Caucasian individuals from Russia, 35 to 50 in total and aged about 6 to 100 years, were included as donors. Each donor gave ten milliliters of peripheral blood, drawn into EDTA-treated Vacutainer tubes. PBMCs were isolated by Ficoll-Paque density-gradient centrifugation, with at least 6 million obtained per sample. Total RNA was extracted from PBMCs with Trizol reagent, with at least 6 micrograms obtained per sample. The percentages of naive CD45RAhigh/CD27high T cells were determined by flow cytometry on a PBMC aliquot from every donor. The library was built by means of 5' RACE. Sequenced on an Illumina HiSeq 2500. A second PCR of roughly 6 to 12 cycles was run with a J-beta primer mix and a sample-barcoded 5' primer. A unique molecular identifier was introduced onto each TCR beta cDNA molecule by a template-switch 5' adaptor carrying 12 random nucleotides. Each sample yielded at least 2.5 million CDR3-containing paired-end reads. First-strand cDNA was synthesized from all RNA with the Mint cDNA synthesis kit, primed by a TRBC-specific oligonucleotide. After uracil-DNA glycosylase treatment, a first 18-cycle PCR used universal primers M1SS and BC2_uni_R on all cDNA. Concerning the study's data processing: For normalization, 1 million high-quality reads, each with a distinct molecular identifier, were randomly selected from each sample. Reads sharing molecular identifiers were discarded rather than binned into consensus sequences. MiTCR, run with a Q25 quality threshold and the strictest error-elimination algorithm, handled CDR3 identification, clonotype clustering and error correction. A nonparametric unseen species model with Euler transformation was used to estimate a lower bound on total TCR beta diversity. Starting from the raw public reads, TCRdb applied fastp trimming at Q25, assembled clones with MiXCR and retained in-frame beta chains. When rows share a CDR3 protein, they turn into one entry using the most common DNA and genes. TCRdb's processing, not the authors', yielded these V and J calls. The sample table lists 720,000 or so distinct CDR3 sequences, around 41% of them with a count of one. Approximately 29% of the sample lies in the top ten.

This clonotype occurred a few times. What this receptor recognizes is not known. The input lacks base qualities; no much larger clone sits a single base away. Reading the germline V gene gives CDR1 MDHEN and CDR2 SYDVKM. The CDR3 holds 15 amino acids from the cysteine to the phenylalanine. Of the read, only the CDR3 DNA is kept; its 45 bases are in frame from base 1. The germline ends are 11 bases apart after V is trimmed by 1 base and J by 2 bases. This TCR was sampled from an older man in good health. Specimen: blood. In this chain, TRBV28 is recombined with TRBJ1-2; TRBD1 might be the D gene, on 5 matching bases. The DNA sequence is as follows: TGTGCCAGCAGTTTATTGTCCCGACAGAACTATGGCTACACCTTC. It is translated as CASSLLSRQNYGYTF.